These T cell receptor beta chains were read from a single sample in a study of cytomegalovirus exposure and HLA in healthy donors. Using immunoSEQ multiplex PCR, the repertoire was profiled, and TCRdb retains in-frame clones only, with some absent. The sample has 150,000 to 160,000 clones; approximately 80% are singletons. Sequencing was performed on PBMCs. The receptor source for this set is a woman in her thirties or forties in good health and CMV-seronegative. CDR3s include the opening cysteine and the closing phenylalanine or tryptophan. The order of the fields is CDR3 length, V gene, CDR3 protein.

CDR3 length: 11
V gene: TRBV5-5
CDR3 protein: CASSSDQPQHF

CDR3 length: 14
V gene: TRBV6-1
CDR3 protein: CASRNIAGRLEQYF

CDR3 length: 14
V gene: TRBV9
CDR3 protein: CASSVRDYSYEQYF

CDR3 length: 15
V gene: TRBV5-1
CDR3 protein: CASSLAPPVSYEQYF

CDR3 length: 15
V gene: TRBV6-5
CDR3 protein: CASSPGLAGYYEQYF

CDR3 length: 15
V gene: TRBV7-9
CDR3 protein: CASSPAGSFYNEQFF

CDR3 length: 14
V gene: TRBV2
CDR3 protein: CASRETGSIYEQYF

CDR3 length: 16
V gene: TRBV10-3
CDR3 protein: CAISDPGSPGANVLTF

CDR3 length: 12
V gene: TRBV13
CDR3 protein: CASSFSNYGYTF

CDR3 length: 14
V gene: TRBV6-5
CDR3 protein: CASSWGTGQTPLHF

CDR3 length: 15
V gene: TRBV4-2
CDR3 protein: CASSQGQGPNTEAFF

CDR3 length: 15
V gene: TRBV11-3
CDR3 protein: CASSSRSQGDYGYTF

CDR3 length: 14
V gene: TRBV29-1
CDR3 protein: CSVRDRGFGQPQHF

CDR3 length: 14
V gene: TRBV27
CDR3 protein: CANGTSGVTYEQYF

CDR3 length: 13
V gene: TRBV5-1
CDR3 protein: CASGDRADEKLFF